Following are 32 T cell receptor beta chains from one sample sequenced in a study of blood T cell repertoires in COVID-19 (TCRdb year 2020). Receptor amplification or capture employed the immunoSEQ multiplex PCR assay. What TCRdb holds here is the immuneACCESS table cut down to in-frame rearrangements. Part of the clones is not present; checked against another copy, under half of the missing clones reflect an unresolved V gene, and the others are unexplained. Present in this sample are about 180,000 clones, roughly 80% of which were seen just once. The ten largest account for around a sixth of the sample. The sequenced material came from PBMCs or T cells enriched from blood (not recorded which). The source is a woman aged 45-60 years who had recovered from COVID-19.

The J gene is TRBJ1-1, the V gene TRBV7-8; the match to TRBD1 covers 9 bases. The CDR3 has 16 amino acids. Germline V gene sequence: CDR1 SGHVS, CDR2 FQNEAQ. The V and J ends lost 2 bases and 2 bases, in that order; junction bases with no gene match: 6. CDR3 residues: CASSLRDRATNTEAFF. The CDR3 DNA follows: TGTGCCAGCAGCTTAAGGGACAGGGCGACCAACACTGAAGCTTTCTTT. The whole variable domain, filled in from reference TRBV7-8 and TRBJ1-1, reads GAGVSQSPRYKVAKRGQDVALRCDPISGHVSLFWYQQALGQGPEFLTYFQNEAQLDKSGLPSDRFFAERPEGSVSTLKIQRTQQEDSAVYLCASSLRDRATNTEAFFGQGTRLTVV.

This chain links TRBV12-3 or TRBV12-4 with TRBJ1-3, with D perhaps matching TRBD1 (5 bases). The CDR3 runs 13 residues. V lost 1 base and J lost 4, with 5 bases in between. Here the CDR3 reads CASSLGGGNTIYF. CDR3 in DNA: TGTGCCAGCAGTTTAGGGGGCGGAAACACCATATATTTT.

The V gene is TRBV7-2, the J gene TRBJ1-2; 9 bases are a match to TRBD1. The CDR3 runs to 16 residues. The germline V gene encodes CDR1 SGHTA and CDR2 FQGNSA. The V gene end was trimmed by 3 bases and the J gene end by 3 bases; junction bases not matched to a gene: 8. The CDR3 here is CASSLTGQGMDYGYTF. In nucleotides, the CDR3 is TGTGCCAGCAGCTTGACGGGACAGGGCATGGACTATGGCTACACCTTC.

J is TRBJ2-1 and V is TRBV5-5; TRBD1 matches at 9 bases. CDR3 length: 15 amino acids. Germline loops: CDR1 SGHKS, CDR2 YYEKEE (reference sequence). The V gene end was trimmed by 0 bases and the J gene end by 4 bases; junction bases not matched to a gene: 2. CDR3 amino acids: CASSLDGTGYNEQFF. Written as DNA, the CDR3 is TGTGCCAGCAGCTTGGACGGGACAGGGTACAATGAGCAGTTCTTC.

The V and J genes are TRBV18 and TRBJ2-1, with D possibly matching TRBD2 (6 bases). CDR1 and CDR2 (germline): KGHSH, LQKENI. Trimming took off 0 bases at V and 7 bases at J, with 10 bases between the two ends. This CDR3 is 14 amino acids long. CDR3 in amino acids: CASSPPNGGNEQFF. The CDR3 DNA follows: TGTGCCAGCTCACCACCGAATGGGGGGAATGAGCAGTTCTTC.

The chain employs TRBV7-2 and TRBJ2-7; maybe TRBD1 (5 bases). V lost 5 bases and J 4 bases, leaving 12 bases between the germline ends. Germline CDR1 SGHTA, CDR2 FQGNSA. The CDR3 is 13 amino acids. The CDR3 reads CASSPQVAYEQYF. CDR3 sequence (DNA): TGTGCCAGCAGCCCACAGGTGGCTTACGAGCAGTACTTC.

The chain joins TRBV12-3 or TRBV12-4 to TRBJ1-2; 8 bases are shared with TRBD1. This CDR3 region has 13 residues. V shed 3 bases and J 13 bases; nucleotides not matched to a gene: 10. CDR3 region: CASSFGAGGEGTF. DNA for the CDR3: TGTGCCAGCAGTTTCGGGGCAGGGGGCGAAGGCACCTTC.

The gene calls are TRBV7-9 and TRBJ1-1, with D possibly TRBD1 on 6 matching bases. V was shortened by 5 bases and J by 0 bases, with 13 bases between the two germline ends. The germline CDR1 and CDR2 sequences are SEHNR and FQNEAQ (reference sequence). The CDR3 length is 15 residues. The CDR3 is CASSMSQGVNTEAFF. The CDR3 DNA follows: TGTGCCAGCAGCATGTCACAGGGAGTGAACACTGAAGCTTTCTTT.

This chain uses TRBV29-1 with TRBJ1-3; D gene uncertain. Trimming stripped 0 bases from V and 0 bases from J, with 3 bases between. The CDR3 contains 13 residues. Germline V lookup: CDR1 SQVTM, CDR2 ANQGSEA. For the CDR3, the DNA is TGCAGCGTTGAAGACGGCTCTGGAAACACCATATATTTT. Its protein is CSVEDGSGNTIYF.

The chain links TRBV10-3 to TRBJ2-7, with 10 bases that match TRBD2. V lost 4 bases, J lost 2 bases, and 2 bases stayed unmatched. This CDR3 comprises 14 residues. Germline V gene data show CDR1 as ENHRY and CDR2 as SYGVKD. For the CDR3, the DNA is TGTGCCATCAGTGGGACTAGCGGTACCTACGAGCAGTACTTC. Translating it yields CAISGTSGTYEQYF.

V usage is TRBV6-5 and J usage is TRBJ2-7; 7 bases are shared with TRBD1. Germline lookup yields CDR1 MNHEY and CDR2 SVGAGI. V lost 6 bases and J lost 6; bases outside the gene matches: 8. The CDR3 spans 13 residues. As DNA, the CDR3 is TGTGCCAGCAGGGCCCCGACAGGGAGCGAGCAGTACTTC. It yields the protein CASRAPTGSEQYF.

This clone is a singleton in its sample. The chain couples TRBV4-1 to TRBJ1-2, with TRBD1 identical over 7 bases. This CDR3 comprises 16 residues. Germline CDR1 is MGHRA and CDR2 is YSYEKL. V lost 4 bases, J lost 3 bases, and 11 bases stayed unmatched. The CDR3 region is CASSRPGQERYYGYTF. DNA of the CDR3: TGCGCCAGCAGCCGACCTGGACAGGAGAGGTACTATGGCTACACCTTC.

This chain links TRBV11-3 with TRBJ2-1; TRBD2 aligns across 7 bases. Germline trimming cut 5 bases from V and 5 bases from J; bases unmatched to any gene: 9. CDR1 is SGHNT, CDR2 YENEEA, per germline. This CDR3 is built from 15 residues. CDR3 bases: TGTGCCAGCAGCCCCGGGGGGACCCCGAACAATGAGCAGTTCTTC. As protein: CASSPGGTPNNEQFF.

V is TRBV11-2 and J is TRBJ1-4, with D perhaps matching TRBD1 (6 bases). Trimming took 3 bases from V and 6 from J, leaving 14 bases between them. The CDR3 length is 15 residues. The germline gives CDR1 SGHAT, CDR2 FQNNGV. The CDR3 region is CASSLGGGSYEKLFF. The CDR3 nucleotides are TGTGCCAGCAGCTTGGGGGGCGGGAGTTATGAAAAACTGTTTTTT.

V and J are TRBV5-1 and TRBJ2-6, with D perhaps matching TRBD1 (6 bases). Germline V gives CDR1 SGHRS, CDR2 YFSETQ. Trimming took 2 bases from V and 2 from J, leaving 8 bases between them. This CDR3 contains 15 residues. CDR3 protein: CASSLQGAGANVLTF. The CDR3, as DNA: TGCGCCAGCAGCTTACAGGGAGCTGGGGCCAACGTCCTGACTTTC.

DNA for the CDR3: TGTGCCAGCAGTTCACGACGGGGGGATGGCTACACCTTC. It is translated as CASSSRRGDGYTF. The chain uses TRBV6-5 and TRBJ1-2, with a weak D call TRBD1 (5 bases). CDR3 size: 13 residues. Looked up from germline, CDR1 is MNHEY and CDR2 is SVGAGI. V shed 4 bases and J shed 6 bases, with 12 bases lying between them.

The V and J genes are TRBV27 and TRBJ2-7; 8 nucleotides line up with TRBD1. The CDR3 extends over 15 amino acids. The germline gives CDR1 MNHEY, CDR2 SMNVEV (reference sequence). After removal of 5 bases from V and 5 bases from J, the junction contained 11 bases not matched to a gene. The CDR3 region is CASSSAGTGTHEQYF. The DNA for the CDR3 is TGTGCCAGCAGTAGCGCCGGGACAGGTACCCACGAGCAGTACTTC.

The rearrangement links TRBV30 to TRBJ1-1; D is perhaps TRBD1 (5 bases). Germline CDR1 reads GTSNPN; CDR2 reads SVGIG (reference sequence). The CDR3 sequence is 13 residues long. Trimming removed 2 bases from V and 1 base from J, with 8 bases in between. The CDR3 region is CAWSLQANTEAFF. CDR3 in DNA: TGTGCCTGGAGTTTACAGGCGAACACTGAAGCTTTCTTT.

This clone showed up just a few times. The V call is TRBV4-1, the J call TRBJ1-2; possible D gene TRBD1, 5 bases. The CDR3 covers 15 residues. V lost 3 bases to trimming and J lost 5 bases, with 16 bases between them. The V gene's germline CDR1 is MGHRA and CDR2 YSYEKL. The CDR3, as DNA: TGCGCCAGCAGCCATTCCAAGACAGTTGGGTATGGCTACACCTTC. As protein: CASSHSKTVGYGYTF.

This clone was counted once. J is TRBJ2-3 and V is TRBV6-5; TRBD2 matches at 9 bases. The germline CDR1 and CDR2 sequences are MNHEY and SVGAGI. The CDR3 has 16 amino acids. The V segment lost 4 bases and the J segment 1 base; nucleotides outside the gene matches: 6. CDR3 in DNA: TGTGCCAGCAGTTCCAAGGGACTAGCACGCACAGATACGCAGTATTTT. Protein: CASSSKGLARTDTQYF.

This clone was seen only a few times. The V call is TRBV7-2, the J call TRBJ1-5, with D perhaps TRBD1 (5 bases). This CDR3 is built from 13 residues. Germline V lookup: CDR1 SGHTA, CDR2 FQGNSA. The germline V and J ends were trimmed by 3 bases and 6 bases, with 9 bases remaining between them. The CDR3 here is CASSFGGVQPQHF. The CDR3 bases are TGTGCCAGCAGCTTCGGGGGGGTTCAGCCCCAGCATTTT.

In this sample, this clone turned up a few times. The chain employs TRBV18 and TRBJ1-3, with 8 bases identical to TRBD1. The germline V gene encodes CDR1 KGHSH and CDR2 LQKENI. J was trimmed by 1 base and V by 6 bases; bases with no gene match: 8. This CDR3 region has 16 residues. The DNA for the CDR3 is TGTGCCAGCTCTCGAAGTCGGACAGGGTCTGGAAACACCATATATTTT. Its translation is CASSRSRTGSGNTIYF.

The V call is TRBV7-2, the J call TRBJ2-3; D is ambiguous. V lost 5 bases to trimming and J lost 0 bases, with 9 bases between them. Germline V gives CDR1 SGHTA, CDR2 FQGNSA. The CDR3 contains 14 residues. The DNA for the CDR3 is TGTGCCAGCAGCCCTTCACGGAGCACAGATACGCAGTATTTT. Its protein product is CASSPSRSTDTQYF.

The chain is built from TRBV7-9 and TRBJ2-3, with 11 bases identical to TRBD2. The CDR3 is 18 amino acids. V dropped 5 bases and J dropped 5; count of bases not matched to a gene: 15. CDR1 is SEHNR and CDR2 is FQNEAQ in the germline V gene (reference sequence). The CDR3 DNA follows: TGTGCCAGCAGCGCGCGGGGAACTAGCGGGAGTGTTGGAGATACGCAGTATTTT. Residues: CASSARGTSGSVGDTQYF. The full variable domain, with the rest looked up from reference TRBV7-9 and TRBJ2-3, is DTGVSQNPRHKITKRGQNVTFRCDPISEHNRLYWYRQTLGQGPEFLTYFQNEAQLEKSRLLSDRFSAERPKGSFSTLEIQRTEQGDSAMYLCASSARGTSGSVGDTQYFGPGTRLTVL.

The rearrangement uses TRBV28 and TRBJ1-1; 7 nucleotides agree with TRBD1. The CDR3 consists of 13 residues. Germline CDR1 reads MDHEN; CDR2 reads SYDVKM. The V gene end was trimmed by 7 bases and the J gene end by 0 bases; junction bases not matched to a gene: 2. The CDR3 DNA is TGTGCCAGCAAAGGGACAGTGAACACTGAAGCTTTCTTT. Amino acids: CASKGTVNTEAFF.

The chain is built from TRBV7-6 and TRBJ1-6, with 11 bases fitting TRBD1. V lost 5 bases, J lost 10 bases, and 4 bases stayed unmatched. This CDR3 is built from 14 residues. Germline V lookup: CDR1 SGHVS, CDR2 FNYEAQ. CDR3 nucleotide sequence: TGTGCCAGCAGCGCTCGGACAGGGGGCTCACCCCTCCACTTT. Its protein is CASSARTGGSPLHF.

DNA of the CDR3: TGCGCCACCATCTGGGGCGGATGCAATCAGCCCCAGCATTTT. It translates to CATIWGGCNQPQHF. This sequence joins TRBV10-1 and TRBJ1-5, with D possibly being TRBD1 (5 bases). Germline V gene sequence: CDR1 WNHNN, CDR2 SYGVQD (reference sequence). V shed 10 bases and J shed 2 bases, with 15 bases lying between them. CDR3 length: 14 amino acids.

The V gene is TRBV5-3, the J gene TRBJ2-5, with D tentatively TRBD2 (6 bases). TRBV5-3 is flagged as an ORF with uncertain function. The CDR3 runs to 14 residues. V dropped 10 bases and J dropped 5 bases, with 21 bases sitting between them. CDR3 region: CASHTGLDGETQYF. The DNA for the CDR3 is TGTGCCTCCCACACGGGACTCGACGGGGAGACCCAGTACTTC.

J is TRBJ2-3 and V is TRBV3-1 (or the pseudogene TRBV3-2), with 9 positions matching TRBD2. The CDR3 sequence is 16 residues long. V lost 3 bases to trimming and J lost 0 bases; unmatched junction nucleotides: 4. Germline CDR1 and CDR2: LGHDT and YNNKEL (reference sequence). This chain's CDR3 is CASSQASGKSTDTQYF. The CDR3 DNA is TGTGCCAGCAGCCAGGCTAGCGGGAAAAGCACAGATACGCAGTATTTT.

CDR3 amino acids: CASSHGDSVGNTIYF. CDR3 nucleotides: TGTGCCAGCAGCCATGGGGACAGCGTAGGAAACACCATATATTTT. The gene calls are TRBV7-8 and TRBJ1-3; 7 bases line up with TRBD1. CDR3 length equals 15 residues. Per germline, CDR1 SGHVS and CDR2 FQNEAQ. Trimming took 5 bases from V and 4 from J; bases not matched to a gene: 8. Using reference TRBV7-8 and TRBJ1-3 for the parts outside the CDR3, the full variable domain is GAGVSQSPRYKVAKRGQDVALRCDPISGHVSLFWYQQALGQGPEFLTYFQNEAQLDKSGLPSDRFFAERPEGSVSTLKIQRTQQEDSAVYLCASSHGDSVGNTIYFGEGSWLTVV.

The chain is built from TRBV5-1 and TRBJ2-1; 12 nucleotides line up with TRBD2. The CDR3 loop spans 17 amino acids. Germline V lookup: CDR1 SGHRS, CDR2 YFSETQ. The V gene end was trimmed by 0 bases and the J gene end by 12 bases; junction bases not matched to a gene: 13. In nucleotides, the CDR3 is TGCGCCAGCAGCTTGGCGAGTTGGCTAGCGGGAGGGTTTGGGCAGTTCTTC. This gives the protein CASSLASWLAGGFGQFF.

The V and J genes are TRBV5-1 and TRBJ2-7; 7 bases are shared with TRBD1. CDR1 is SGHRS and CDR2 is YFSETQ in the germline V gene. The CDR3 is 14 residues long. Trimming at V came to 7 bases and at J to 3 bases, leaving 10 bases not matched to a gene. The CDR3 DNA reads as TGCGCCAGCCGATCGTCCGGGACAGACTACGAGCAGTACTTC. Amino acid sequence: CASRSSGTDYEQYF.